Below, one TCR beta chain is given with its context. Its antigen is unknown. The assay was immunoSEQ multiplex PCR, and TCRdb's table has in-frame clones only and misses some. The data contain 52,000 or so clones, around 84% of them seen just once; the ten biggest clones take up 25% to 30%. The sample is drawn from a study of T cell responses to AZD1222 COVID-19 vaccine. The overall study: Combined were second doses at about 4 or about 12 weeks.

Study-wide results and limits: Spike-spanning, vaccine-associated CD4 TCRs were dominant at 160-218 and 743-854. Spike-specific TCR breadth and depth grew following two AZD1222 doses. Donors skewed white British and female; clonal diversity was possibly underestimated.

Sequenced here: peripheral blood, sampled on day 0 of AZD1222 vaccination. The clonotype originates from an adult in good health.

DNA of the CDR3: TGCGCCAGCAGCCAACTGACAGGTACCTGGGATGGCTACACCTTC. Its translation: CASSQLTGTWDGYTF. The chain combines TRBV4-1 with TRBJ1-2; weak D call: TRBD1 (6 bases). Trimming stripped 2 bases from V and 6 bases from J, with 16 bases between. Per the germline V gene, CDR1 is MGHRA and CDR2 is YSYEKL. The CDR3 is 15 residues long.